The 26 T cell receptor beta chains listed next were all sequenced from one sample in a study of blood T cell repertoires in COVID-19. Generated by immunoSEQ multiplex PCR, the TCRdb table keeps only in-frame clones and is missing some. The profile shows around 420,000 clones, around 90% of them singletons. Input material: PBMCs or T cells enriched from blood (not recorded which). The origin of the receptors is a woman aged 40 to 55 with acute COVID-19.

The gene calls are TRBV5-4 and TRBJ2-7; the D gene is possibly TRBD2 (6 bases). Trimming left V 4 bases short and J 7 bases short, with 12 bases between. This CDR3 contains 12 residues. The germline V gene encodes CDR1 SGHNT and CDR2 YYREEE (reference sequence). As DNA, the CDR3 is TGTGCCAGCAGCGTCGGGGGTCGTGAGCAGTACTTC. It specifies CASSVGGREQYF.

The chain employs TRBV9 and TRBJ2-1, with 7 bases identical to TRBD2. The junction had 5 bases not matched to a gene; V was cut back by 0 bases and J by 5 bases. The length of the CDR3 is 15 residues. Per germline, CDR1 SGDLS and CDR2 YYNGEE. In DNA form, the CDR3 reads TGTGCCAGCAGCGTAGATCAGGGAGGGGACAATGAGCAGTTCTTC. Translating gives CASSVDQGGDNEQFF.

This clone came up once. The CDR3 region has the DNA TGTGCCAGCAGCCACCGACAGGGGGCAACCAAAAACATTCAGTACTTC. Amino acid sequence: CASSHRQGATKNIQYF. The chain combines TRBV3-1 (or the pseudogene TRBV3-2) with TRBJ2-4, with 10 bases aligning to TRBD1. V was pared by 3 bases and J by 2 bases, with 4 bases of the junction left unmatched. The CDR3 has 16 amino acids. Per the germline V gene, CDR1 is LGHDT and CDR2 is YNNKEL (reference sequence).

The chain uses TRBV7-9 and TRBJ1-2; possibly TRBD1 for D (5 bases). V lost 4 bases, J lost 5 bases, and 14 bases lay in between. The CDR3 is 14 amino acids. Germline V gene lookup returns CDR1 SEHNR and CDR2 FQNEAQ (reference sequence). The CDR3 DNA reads TGTGCCAGCAGCTCAGACAGTATTTGGTATGGCTACACCTTC. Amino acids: CASSSDSIWYGYTF.

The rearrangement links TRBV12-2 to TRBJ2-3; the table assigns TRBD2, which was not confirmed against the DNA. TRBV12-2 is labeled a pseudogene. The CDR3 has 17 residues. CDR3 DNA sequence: TGTGCAAGTCGCTCGATTCGACTAGCGGGGAGCACAGATACGCAGTATTTT. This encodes CASRSIRLAGSTDTQYF.

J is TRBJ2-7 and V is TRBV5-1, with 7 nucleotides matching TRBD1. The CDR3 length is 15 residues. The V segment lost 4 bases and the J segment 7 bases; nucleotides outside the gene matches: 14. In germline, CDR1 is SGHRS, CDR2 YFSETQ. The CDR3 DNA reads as TGCGCCAGCAGCCCGTATAGGGGGCTTTCTGGTGAGCAGTACTTC. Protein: CASSPYRGLSGEQYF. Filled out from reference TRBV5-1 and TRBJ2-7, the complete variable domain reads KAGVTQTPRYLIKTRGQQVTLSCSPISGHRSVSWYQQTPGQGLQFLFEYFSETQRNKGNFPGRFSGRQFSNSRSEMNVSTLELGDSALYLCASSPYRGLSGEQYFGPGTRLTVT.

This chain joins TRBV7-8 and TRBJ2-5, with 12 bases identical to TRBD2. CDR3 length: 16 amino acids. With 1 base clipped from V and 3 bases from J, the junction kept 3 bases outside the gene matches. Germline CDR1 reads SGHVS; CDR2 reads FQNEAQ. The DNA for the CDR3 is TGTGCCAGCAGCTTAGACCTAGCGGGGGGGGAAGAGACCCAGTACTTC. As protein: CASSLDLAGGEETQYF.

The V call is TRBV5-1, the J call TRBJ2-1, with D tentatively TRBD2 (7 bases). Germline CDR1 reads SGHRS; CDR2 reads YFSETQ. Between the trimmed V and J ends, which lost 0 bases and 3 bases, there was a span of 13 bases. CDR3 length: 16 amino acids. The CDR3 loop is CASSLVAGANYNEQFF. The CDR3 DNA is TGCGCCAGCAGCTTGGTTGCGGGGGCCAACTACAATGAGCAGTTCTTC.

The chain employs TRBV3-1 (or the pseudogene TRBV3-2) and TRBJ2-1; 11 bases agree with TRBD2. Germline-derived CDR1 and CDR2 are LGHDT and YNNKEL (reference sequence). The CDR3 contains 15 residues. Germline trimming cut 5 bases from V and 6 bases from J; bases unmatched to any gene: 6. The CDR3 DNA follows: TGTGCCAGCAGCGTAACCGGGACTAGCGGCAATGAGCAGTTCTTC. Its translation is CASSVTGTSGNEQFF.

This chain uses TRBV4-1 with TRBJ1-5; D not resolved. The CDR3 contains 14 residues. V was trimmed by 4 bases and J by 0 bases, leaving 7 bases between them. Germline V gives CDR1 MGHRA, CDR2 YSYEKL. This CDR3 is CASSPGFSNQPQHF. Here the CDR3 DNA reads TGCGCCAGCAGCCCGGGATTTAGCAATCAGCCCCAGCATTTT.

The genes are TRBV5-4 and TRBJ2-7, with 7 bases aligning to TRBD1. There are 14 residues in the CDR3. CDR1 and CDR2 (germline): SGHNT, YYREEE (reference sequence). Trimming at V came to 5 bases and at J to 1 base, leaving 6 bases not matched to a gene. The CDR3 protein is CASSFAGGSYEQYF. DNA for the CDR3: TGTGCCAGCAGTTTTGCAGGGGGATCCTACGAGCAGTACTTC.

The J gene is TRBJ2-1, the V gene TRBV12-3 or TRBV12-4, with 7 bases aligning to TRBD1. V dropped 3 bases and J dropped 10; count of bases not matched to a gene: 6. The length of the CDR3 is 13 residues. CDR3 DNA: TGTGCCAGCAGTTTCCAGACAGGGCTCGAGCAGTTCTTC. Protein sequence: CASSFQTGLEQFF.

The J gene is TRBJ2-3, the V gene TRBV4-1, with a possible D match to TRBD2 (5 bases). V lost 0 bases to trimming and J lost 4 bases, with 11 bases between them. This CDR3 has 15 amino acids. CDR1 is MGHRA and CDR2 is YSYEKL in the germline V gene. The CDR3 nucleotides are TGCGCCAGCAGCCAAGACGGGGATTTGGCAGATACGCAGTATTTT. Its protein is CASSQDGDLADTQYF.

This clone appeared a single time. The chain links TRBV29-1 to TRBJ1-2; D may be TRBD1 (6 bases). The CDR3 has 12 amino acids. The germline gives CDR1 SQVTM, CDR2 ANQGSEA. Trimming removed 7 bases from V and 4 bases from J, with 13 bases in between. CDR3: CSAGQSTYGYTF. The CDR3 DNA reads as TGCAGCGCCGGACAGAGCACCTATGGCTACACCTTC. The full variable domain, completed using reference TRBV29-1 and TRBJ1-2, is SAVISQKPSRDICQRGTSLTIQCQVDSQVTMMFWYRQQPGQSLTLIATANQGSEATYESGFVIDKFPISRPNLTFSTLTVSNMSPEDSSIYLCSAGQSTYGYTFGSGTRLTVV.

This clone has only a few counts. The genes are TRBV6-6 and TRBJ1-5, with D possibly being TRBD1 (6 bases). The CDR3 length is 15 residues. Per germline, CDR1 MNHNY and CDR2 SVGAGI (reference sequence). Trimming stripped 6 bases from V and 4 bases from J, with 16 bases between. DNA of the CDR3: TGTGCCAGCAGCCCAGGCTACAGGGAAAATCAGCCCCAGCATTTT. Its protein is CASSPGYRENQPQHF.

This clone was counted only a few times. DNA of the CDR3: TGTGCTAGTGCCAACACAGGGTTCACTGAAGCTTTCTTT. Encoded protein: CASANTGFTEAFF. The chain is built from TRBV12-5 and TRBJ1-1; D might be TRBD1 (6 bases). Trimming removed 7 bases from V and 4 bases from J, with 13 bases in between. Germline CDR1 reads LGHNT; CDR2 reads FRNRAP. There are 13 residues in the CDR3.

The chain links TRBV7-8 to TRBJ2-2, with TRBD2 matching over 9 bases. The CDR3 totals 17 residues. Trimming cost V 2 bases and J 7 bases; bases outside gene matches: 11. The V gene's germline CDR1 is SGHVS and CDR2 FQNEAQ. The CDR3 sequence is CASSLRVAGAFGGELFF. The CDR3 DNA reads TGTGCCAGCAGCTTACGGGTAGCGGGGGCTTTCGGCGGGGAGCTGTTTTTT.

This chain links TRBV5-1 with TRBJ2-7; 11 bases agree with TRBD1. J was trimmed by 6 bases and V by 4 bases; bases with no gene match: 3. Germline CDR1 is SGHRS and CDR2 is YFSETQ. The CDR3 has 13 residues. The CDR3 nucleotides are TGCGCCAGCAGCCGGGGACAGGGGGGCGAGCAGTACTTC. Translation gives CASSRGQGGEQYF.

CDR3: CASRPSGQWQPQHF. DNA of the CDR3: TGTGCCAGCAGACCTTCCGGTCAATGGCAGCCCCAGCATTTT. The V call is TRBV27, the J call TRBJ1-5, with D unresolved. CDR1 is MNHEY and CDR2 is SMNVEV in the germline V gene (reference sequence). The CDR3 consists of 14 residues. The V end lost 6 bases, the J end lost 7 bases, and 16 bases lay between the germline ends.

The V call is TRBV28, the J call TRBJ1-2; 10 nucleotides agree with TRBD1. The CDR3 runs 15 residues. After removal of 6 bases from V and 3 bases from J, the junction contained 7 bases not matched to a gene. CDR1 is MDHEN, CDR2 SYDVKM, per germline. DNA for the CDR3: TGTGCCAGCAGCTCCCGGGACAGGGGTTACTATGGCTACACCTTC. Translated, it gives CASSSRDRGYYGYTF.

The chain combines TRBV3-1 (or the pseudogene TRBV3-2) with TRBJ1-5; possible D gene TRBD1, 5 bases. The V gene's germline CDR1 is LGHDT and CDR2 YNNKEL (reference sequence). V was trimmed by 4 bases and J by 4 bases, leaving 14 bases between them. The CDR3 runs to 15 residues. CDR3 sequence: CASSPGGELNQPQHF. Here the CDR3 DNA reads TGTGCCAGCAGCCCGGGAGGGGAGTTGAATCAGCCCCAGCATTTT.

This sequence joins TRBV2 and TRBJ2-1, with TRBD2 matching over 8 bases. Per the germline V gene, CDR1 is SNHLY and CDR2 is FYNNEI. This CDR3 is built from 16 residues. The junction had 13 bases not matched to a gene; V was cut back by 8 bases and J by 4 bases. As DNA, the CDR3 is TGTGCCAGCGGATCTCCCGGGACTAGAACTTACAATGAGCAGTTCTTC. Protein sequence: CASGSPGTRTYNEQFF.

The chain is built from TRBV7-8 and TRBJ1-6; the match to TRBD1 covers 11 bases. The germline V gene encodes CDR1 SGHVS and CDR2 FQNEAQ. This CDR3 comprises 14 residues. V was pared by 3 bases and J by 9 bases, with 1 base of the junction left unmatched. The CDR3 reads CASSFGTGGSPLHF. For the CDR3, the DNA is TGTGCCAGCAGCTTCGGGACAGGGGGTTCACCCCTCCACTTT.

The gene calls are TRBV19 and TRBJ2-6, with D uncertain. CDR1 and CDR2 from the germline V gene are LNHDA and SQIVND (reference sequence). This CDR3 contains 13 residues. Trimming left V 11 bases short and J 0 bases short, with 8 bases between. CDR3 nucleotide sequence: TGTGCCTGCCGGGTCTCTGGGGCCAACGTCCTGACTTTC. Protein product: CACRVSGANVLTF. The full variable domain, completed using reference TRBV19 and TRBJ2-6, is DGGITQSPKYLFRKEGQNVTLSCEQNLNHDAMYWYRQDPGQGLRLIYYSQIVNDFQKGDIAEGYSVSREKKESFPLTVTSAQKNPTAFYLCACRVSGANVLTFGAGSRLTVL.

DNA of the CDR3: TGTGCCAGTAGTCCGATTGATGACAGAAAGATGCGTGGCTACACCTTC. Protein: CASSPIDDRKMRGYTF. This rearrangement joins TRBV19 to TRBJ1-2; TRBD1 is a possible D gene (5 bases). V was pared by 5 bases and J by 7 bases, with 23 bases between. Germline V gene sequence: CDR1 LNHDA, CDR2 SQIVND (reference sequence). This CDR3 has 16 amino acids. Together with reference TRBV19 and TRBJ1-2, the CDR3 gives the full variable domain: DGGITQSPKYLFRKEGQNVTLSCEQNLNHDAMYWYRQDPGQGLRLIYYSQIVNDFQKGDIAEGYSVSREKKESFPLTVTSAQKNPTAFYLCASSPIDDRKMRGYTFGSGTRLTVV.

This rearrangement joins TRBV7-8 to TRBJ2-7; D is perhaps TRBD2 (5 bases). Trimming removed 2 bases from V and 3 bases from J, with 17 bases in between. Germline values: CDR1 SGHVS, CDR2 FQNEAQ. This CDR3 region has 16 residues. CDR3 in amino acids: CASSLITTHEGYEQYF. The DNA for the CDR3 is TGTGCCAGCAGCTTAATTACAACACATGAGGGCTACGAGCAGTACTTC. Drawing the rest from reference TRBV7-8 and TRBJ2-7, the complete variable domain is GAGVSQSPRYKVAKRGQDVALRCDPISGHVSLFWYQQALGQGPEFLTYFQNEAQLDKSGLPSDRFFAERPEGSVSTLKIQRTQQEDSAVYLCASSLITTHEGYEQYFGPGTRLTVT.